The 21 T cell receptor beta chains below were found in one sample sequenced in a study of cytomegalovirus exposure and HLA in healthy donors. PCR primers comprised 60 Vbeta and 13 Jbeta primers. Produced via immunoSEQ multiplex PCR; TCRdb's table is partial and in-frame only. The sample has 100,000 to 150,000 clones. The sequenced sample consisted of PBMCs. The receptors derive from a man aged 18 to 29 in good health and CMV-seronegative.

The CDR3 loop reads CATTGSNQPQHF. Written as DNA, the CDR3 is TGTGCCACCACAGGTAGCAATCAGCCCCAGCATTTT. This chain uses TRBV28 with TRBJ1-5, with TRBD1 as a possible D gene (5 bases). This CDR3 comprises 12 residues. Trimming left V 10 bases short and J 0 bases short, with 7 bases between. Germline CDR1 reads MDHEN; CDR2 reads SYDVKM.

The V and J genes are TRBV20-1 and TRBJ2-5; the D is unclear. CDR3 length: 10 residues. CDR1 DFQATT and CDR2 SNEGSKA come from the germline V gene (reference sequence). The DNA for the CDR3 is TGCAGCGGAGCCAAAGAGACCCAGTACTTC. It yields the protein CSGAKETQYF.

The CDR3 DNA is TGTGCCAGCAGCCACCTACAGGGATACGAGCAGTACTTC. Encoded protein: CASSHLQGYEQYF. The V and J genes are TRBV14 and TRBJ2-7, with D possibly being TRBD1 (6 bases). Germline V CDR1 and CDR2: SGHDN, FVKESK. V lost 3 bases to trimming and J lost 4 bases, with 10 bases between them. The CDR3 consists of 13 residues. Full variable domain (remainder filled in from reference TRBV14 and TRBJ2-7): EAGVTQFPSHSVIEKGQTVTLRCDPISGHDNLYWYRRVMGKEIKFLLHFVKESKQDESGMPNNRFLAERTGGTYSTLKVQPAELEDSGVYFCASSHLQGYEQYFGPGTRLTVT.

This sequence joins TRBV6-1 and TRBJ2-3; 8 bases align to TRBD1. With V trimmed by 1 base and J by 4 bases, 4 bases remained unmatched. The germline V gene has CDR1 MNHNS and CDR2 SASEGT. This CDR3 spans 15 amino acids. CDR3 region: CASSEGETGADTQYF. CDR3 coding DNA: TGTGCCAGCAGTGAAGGTGAGACAGGGGCAGATACGCAGTATTTT.

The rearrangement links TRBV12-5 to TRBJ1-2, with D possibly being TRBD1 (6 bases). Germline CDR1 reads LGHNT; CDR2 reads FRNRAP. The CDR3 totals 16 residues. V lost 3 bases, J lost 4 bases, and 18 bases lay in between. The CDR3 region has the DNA TGTGCTAGTGGTTTCATACAGGGCCCTGGGAGCTATGGCTACACCTTC. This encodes CASGFIQGPGSYGYTF. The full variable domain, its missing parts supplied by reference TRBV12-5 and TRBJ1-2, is DARVTQTPRHKVTEMGQEVTMRCQPILGHNTVFWYRQTMMQGLELLAYFRNRAPLDDSGMPKDRFSAEMPDATLATLKIQPSEPRDSAVYFCASGFIQGPGSYGYTFGSGTRLTVV.

CDR3 DNA sequence: TGCGCCAGCTCTGAGGACAGGGAAAGGTATTCCACAGATACGCAGTATTTT. This translates into CASSEDRERYSTDTQYF. The chain combines TRBV5-1 with TRBJ2-3, with 8 bases matching TRBD1. CDR3 length: 17 amino acids. V shed 7 bases and J 2 bases; nucleotides not matched to a gene: 15. CDR1 is SGHRS, CDR2 YFSETQ, per germline.

The CDR3 nucleotides are TGTGCCACCCGAGTCGGGAGCTATGGCTACACCTTC. This encodes CATRVGSYGYTF. The rearrangement uses TRBV19 and TRBJ1-2; D not resolved. The CDR3 extends over 12 amino acids. Trimming took off 10 bases at V and 4 bases at J, with 13 bases between the two ends. Germline V gene lookup returns CDR1 LNHDA and CDR2 SQIVND (reference sequence). Variable domain in full (rest from reference TRBV19 and TRBJ1-2): DGGITQSPKYLFRKEGQNVTLSCEQNLNHDAMYWYRQDPGQGLRLIYYSQIVNDFQKGDIAEGYSVSREKKESFPLTVTSAQKNPTAFYLCATRVGSYGYTFGSGTRLTVV.

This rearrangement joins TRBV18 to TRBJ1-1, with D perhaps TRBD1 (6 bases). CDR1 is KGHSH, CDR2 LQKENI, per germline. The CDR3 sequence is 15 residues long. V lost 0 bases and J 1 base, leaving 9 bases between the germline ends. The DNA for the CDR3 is TGTGCCAGCTCACCACCGTCGGACAGGAACACTGAAGCTTTCTTT. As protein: CASSPPSDRNTEAFF.

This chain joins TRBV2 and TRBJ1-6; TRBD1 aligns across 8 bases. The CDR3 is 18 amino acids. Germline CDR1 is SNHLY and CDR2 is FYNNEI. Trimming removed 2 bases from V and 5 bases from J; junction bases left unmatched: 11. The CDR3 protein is CASSEISTGGMNNSPLHF. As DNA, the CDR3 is TGTGCCAGCAGTGAAATTTCTACAGGGGGTATGAATAATTCACCCCTCCACTTT.

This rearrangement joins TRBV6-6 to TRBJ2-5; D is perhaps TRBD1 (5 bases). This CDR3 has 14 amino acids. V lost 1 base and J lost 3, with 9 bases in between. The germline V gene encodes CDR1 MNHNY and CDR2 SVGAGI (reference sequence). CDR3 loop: CASSYLGQKETQYF. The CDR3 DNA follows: TGTGCCAGCAGTTACTTAGGACAAAAAGAGACCCAGTACTTC.

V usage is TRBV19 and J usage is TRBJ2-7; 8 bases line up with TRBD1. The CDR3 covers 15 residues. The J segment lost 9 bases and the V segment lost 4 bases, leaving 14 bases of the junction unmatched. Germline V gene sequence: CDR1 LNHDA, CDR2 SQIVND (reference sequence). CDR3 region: CASSTDRATLRGQYF. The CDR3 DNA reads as TGTGCCAGTAGTACGGACAGGGCCACCCTACGAGGGCAGTACTTC.

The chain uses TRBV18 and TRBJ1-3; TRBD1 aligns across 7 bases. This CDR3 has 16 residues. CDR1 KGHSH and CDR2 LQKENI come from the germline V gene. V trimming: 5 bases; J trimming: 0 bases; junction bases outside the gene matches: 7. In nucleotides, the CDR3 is TGTGCCAGCTCATTGGAGACAGGGAGCTCTGGAAACACCATATATTTT. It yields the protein CASSLETGSSGNTIYF.

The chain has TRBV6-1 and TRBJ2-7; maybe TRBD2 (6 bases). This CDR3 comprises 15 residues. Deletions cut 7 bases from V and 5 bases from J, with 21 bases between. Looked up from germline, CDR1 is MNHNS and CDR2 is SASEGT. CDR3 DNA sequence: TGTGCCAGCACCAAGGAGGGGAATCTAGGTAACGAGCAGTACTTC. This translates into CASTKEGNLGNEQYF.

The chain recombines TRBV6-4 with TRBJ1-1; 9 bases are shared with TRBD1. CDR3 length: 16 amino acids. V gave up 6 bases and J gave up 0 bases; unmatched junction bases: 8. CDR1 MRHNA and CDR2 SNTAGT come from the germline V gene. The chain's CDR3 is CASRARTGAMNTEAFF. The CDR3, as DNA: TGTGCCAGCAGGGCTAGGACAGGGGCCATGAACACTGAAGCTTTCTTT.

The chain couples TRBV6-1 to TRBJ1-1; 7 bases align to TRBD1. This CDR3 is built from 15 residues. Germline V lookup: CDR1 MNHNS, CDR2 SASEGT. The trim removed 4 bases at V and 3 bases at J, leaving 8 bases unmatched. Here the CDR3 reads CASSAATGTYTEAFF. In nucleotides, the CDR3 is TGTGCCAGCAGTGCCGCGACAGGGACTTACACTGAAGCTTTCTTT.

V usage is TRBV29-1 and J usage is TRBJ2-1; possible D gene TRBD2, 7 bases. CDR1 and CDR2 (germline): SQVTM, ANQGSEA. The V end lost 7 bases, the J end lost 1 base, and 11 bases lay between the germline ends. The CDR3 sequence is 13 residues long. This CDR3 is CSAEGGSYNEQFF. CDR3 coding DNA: TGCAGCGCGGAGGGGGGGTCCTACAATGAGCAGTTCTTC.

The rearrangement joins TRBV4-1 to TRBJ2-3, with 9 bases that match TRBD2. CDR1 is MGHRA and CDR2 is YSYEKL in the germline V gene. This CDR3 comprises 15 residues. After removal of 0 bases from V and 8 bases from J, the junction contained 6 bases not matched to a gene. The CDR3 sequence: CASSQDPTSGGTQYF. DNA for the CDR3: TGCGCCAGCAGCCAAGATCCGACTAGCGGAGGTACGCAGTATTTT.

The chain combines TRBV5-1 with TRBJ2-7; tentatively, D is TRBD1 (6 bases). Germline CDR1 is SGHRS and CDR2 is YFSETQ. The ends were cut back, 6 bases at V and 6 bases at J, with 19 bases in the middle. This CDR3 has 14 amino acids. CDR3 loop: CASKSGTGTLEQYF. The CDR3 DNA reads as TGCGCCAGCAAATCCGGAACCGGGACACTCGAGCAGTACTTC. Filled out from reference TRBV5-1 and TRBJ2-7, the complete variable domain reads KAGVTQTPRYLIKTRGQQVTLSCSPISGHRSVSWYQQTPGQGLQFLFEYFSETQRNKGNFPGRFSGRQFSNSRSEMNVSTLELGDSALYLCASKSGTGTLEQYFGPGTRLTVT.

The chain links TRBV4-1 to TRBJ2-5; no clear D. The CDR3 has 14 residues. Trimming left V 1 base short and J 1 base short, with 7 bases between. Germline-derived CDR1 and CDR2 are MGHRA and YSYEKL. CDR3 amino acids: CASSQVNTQETQYF. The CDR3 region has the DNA TGCGCCAGCAGCCAAGTGAACACCCAAGAGACCCAGTACTTC.

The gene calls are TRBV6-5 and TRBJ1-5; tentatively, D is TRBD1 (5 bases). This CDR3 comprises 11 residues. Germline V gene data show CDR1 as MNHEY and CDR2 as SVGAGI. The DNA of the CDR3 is TGTCTCCAGGGCTACAATCAGCCCCAGCATTTT. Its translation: CLQGYNQPQHF.

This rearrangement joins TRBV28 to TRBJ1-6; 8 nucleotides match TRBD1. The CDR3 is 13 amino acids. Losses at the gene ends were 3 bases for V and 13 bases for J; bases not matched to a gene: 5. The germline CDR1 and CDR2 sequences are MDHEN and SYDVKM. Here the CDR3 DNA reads TGTGCCAGCAGTTTGGACAGGGTGGAGCCCCTCCACTTT. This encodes CASSLDRVEPLHF.